This TCR beta chain derives from a study of shared clonotypes between healthy human individuals. Data came from immunoSEQ multiplex PCR; TCRdb stores just in-frame clones and leaves some out. This sample has 2 million to 2.5 million clones, with 92% found just once. This CDR3 region has 15 residues. CDR1 and CDR2 (germline): MNHEY, SVGAGI. Germline trimming cut 2 bases from V and 6 bases from J; bases unmatched to any gene: 7. This TCR came from a man aged 18 to 30 in good health. Some clones in this sample may be carry-over from other donors' samples. This chain connects TRBV6-5 to TRBJ2-1; 7 bases align to TRBD2. Sequences were obtained from naive CD4+ T cells from PBMCs. Sample subset: CD45RA+ positively selected. In DNA, the CDR3 is TGTGCCAGCAGTTACGTCGGGCTAGCGGCCAATGAGCAGTTCTTC. Its translation: CASSYVGLAANEQFF.